Each of the 27 T cell receptor beta chains below was sequenced from the same sample in a study of cytomegalovirus exposure and HLA in healthy donors. The PCR contained 60 Vbeta and 13 Jbeta primers. Only in-frame clones appear in the TCRdb table, and some are missing; sequencing was by immunoSEQ multiplex PCR. The sample totals under 90,000 clones; its top ten clones hold roughly 15%. Sequenced material: PBMCs. The receptors were gathered from a man aged 45-60 years in good health and CMV-seropositive.

J is TRBJ2-7 and V is TRBV6-6; 9 positions match TRBD1. With V trimmed by 10 bases and J by 6 bases, 16 bases remained unmatched. The germline V gene has CDR1 MNHNY and CDR2 SVGAGI (reference sequence). The CDR3 contains 15 residues. The CDR3 region is CATTGGLNPEGEQYF. In DNA, the CDR3 is TGTGCCACCACAGGGGGCCTGAACCCCGAGGGCGAGCAGTACTTC.

The rearrangement uses TRBV6-6 and TRBJ1-4; D is unclear. CDR3 length: 16 residues. The germline gives CDR1 MNHNY, CDR2 SVGAGI (reference sequence). The V end lost 5 bases, the J end lost 6 bases, and 19 bases lay between the germline ends. CDR3 DNA: TGTGCCAGCAGTCCCGGGTACTCAGCAACGGATGAAAAACTGTTTTTT. Protein: CASSPGYSATDEKLFF.

The V and J genes are TRBV29-1 and TRBJ1-1; maybe TRBD1 (5 bases). Trimming shortened V by 4 bases and J by 6 bases, and 18 bases separated the two germline ends. In germline, CDR1 is SQVTM, CDR2 ANQGSEA. The length of the CDR3 is 14 residues. CDR3 amino acids: CSVGSGVQMAEAFF. The CDR3 nucleotides are TGCAGCGTTGGGTCGGGGGTTCAGATGGCTGAAGCTTTCTTT.

The genes are TRBV28 and TRBJ1-2; D uncertain. The CDR3 consists of 13 residues. CDR1 MDHEN and CDR2 SYDVKM come from the germline V gene. V lost 3 bases to trimming and J lost 8 bases, with 13 bases between them. This chain's CDR3 is CASSFANSMGYTF. Written as DNA, the CDR3 is TGTGCCAGCAGTTTTGCGAACTCGATGGGCTACACCTTC.

V gene TRBV6-1 combines with J gene TRBJ1-1, with D possibly TRBD1 on 6 matching bases. The V end was cut by 2 bases, the J end by 8 bases, with 12 bases between. The CDR3 loop spans 13 amino acids. Germline lookup yields CDR1 MNHNS and CDR2 SASEGT. CDR3 sequence (DNA): TGTGCCAGCAGTGAAATCCACAGGGTAGAAGCTTTCTTT. This gives the protein CASSEIHRVEAFF.

The chain uses TRBV10-1 and TRBJ2-3, with 13 bases fitting TRBD2. Germline V CDR1 and CDR2: WNHNN, SYGVQD (reference sequence). CDR3 length: 14 residues. J was trimmed by 5 bases and V by 8 bases; bases with no gene match: 4. The CDR3 is CASGTSGAEDTQYF. CDR3 in DNA: TGCGCCAGCGGGACTAGCGGGGCTGAAGATACGCAGTATTTT.

CDR3 amino acids: CASSRGGVRTEAFF. CDR3 nucleotides: TGTGCCAGTAGTCGAGGGGGCGTCAGGACTGAAGCTTTCTTT. The V gene is TRBV19, the J gene TRBJ1-1, with 7 bases fitting TRBD1. The germline gives CDR1 LNHDA, CDR2 SQIVND (reference sequence). The V gene end was trimmed by 5 bases and the J gene end by 5 bases; junction bases not matched to a gene: 8. The CDR3 length is 14 residues.

The V gene is TRBV7-7, the J gene TRBJ2-5; D perhaps matches TRBD2 (5 bases). CDR3 size: 13 residues. The germline V and J ends were trimmed by 5 bases and 3 bases, with 10 bases remaining between them. Germline assignment: CDR1 SSHAT and CDR2 FNYEAQ (reference sequence). CDR3 amino acids: CASSVDLEETQYF. The CDR3 nucleotides read TGTGCCAGCAGCGTGGACTTGGAAGAGACCCAGTACTTC.

This chain joins TRBV27 and TRBJ2-2, with a possible D match to TRBD2 (7 bases). The germline CDR1 and CDR2 sequences are MNHEY and SMNVEV (reference sequence). The germline V and J ends were trimmed by 3 bases and 5 bases, with 13 bases remaining between them. This CDR3 region has 15 residues. The CDR3 nucleotides are TGTGCCAGCAGTTTCTTAGGGGGAGGGACCGGGGAGCTGTTTTTT. Protein product: CASSFLGGGTGELFF.

This chain connects TRBV11-2 to TRBJ2-7; TRBD2 matches 8 bases. This CDR3 is 14 amino acids long. From germline, CDR1 is SGHAT and CDR2 FQNNGV. The trim removed 5 bases at V and 6 bases at J, leaving 9 bases unmatched. CDR3 loop: CASSPRTSWREQYV. In DNA, the CDR3 is TGTGCCAGCAGCCCTCGGACTAGCTGGCGCGAGCAGTACGTC.

This sequence joins TRBV5-1 and TRBJ2-1; TRBD1 matches at 8 bases. Germline V gene lookup returns CDR1 SGHRS and CDR2 YFSETQ. The V segment lost 6 bases and the J segment 5 bases; nucleotides outside the gene matches: 4. CDR3 length equals 13 residues. Here the CDR3 reads CASTPGGNNEQFF. The CDR3 DNA reads as TGCGCCAGCACCCCAGGGGGCAACAATGAGCAGTTCTTC.

The CDR3 loop is CASSLLGGDTEAFF. DNA for the CDR3: TGTGCCAGCAGCTTGCTAGGGGGAGACACTGAAGCTTTCTTT. The chain has TRBV5-5 and TRBJ1-1; a weak D match, TRBD1 (6 bases). This CDR3 region has 14 residues. Germline CDR1 and CDR2: SGHKS and YYEKEE (reference sequence). V was clipped by 1 base and J by 3 bases, with 10 bases between them.

This chain uses TRBV2 with TRBJ2-1; 12 bases fit TRBD2. V lost 5 bases and J lost 5; bases outside the gene matches: 4. Germline V lookup: CDR1 SNHLY, CDR2 FYNNEI. The CDR3 runs 15 residues. CDR3 coding DNA: TGTGCCAGCAGTCGACTAGCGGGGGCCGACAATGAGCAGTTCTTC. Translation: CASSRLAGADNEQFF. The full variable domain, in which reference TRBV2 and TRBJ2-1 provide the parts outside the CDR3, is EPEVTQTPSHQVTQMGQEVILRCVPISNHLYFYWYRQILGQKVEFLVSFYNNEISEKSEIFDDQFSVERPDGSNFTLKIRSTKLEDSAMYFCASSRLAGADNEQFFGPGTRLTVL.

Turning to this clone: Germline and junction disagree at one end, which may indicate a read error. The chain has TRBV11-3 and TRBJ1-2, with a tentative D call TRBD1 (5 bases). Per germline, CDR1 SGHNT and CDR2 YENEEA. The CDR3 sequence is 13 residues long. The CDR3 is CASSLGGEGEQAF. The CDR3 DNA follows: TGTGCCAGCAGCTTAGGGGGCGAAGGAGAGCAAGCCTTC.

V is TRBV9 and J is TRBJ1-4, with 8 bases aligning to TRBD1. Germline values: CDR1 SGDLS, CDR2 YYNGEE. This CDR3 has 14 residues. After removal of 3 bases from V and 7 bases from J, the junction contained 5 bases not matched to a gene. The CDR3 loop reads CASSAGQAREKLFF. In DNA form, the CDR3 reads TGTGCCAGCAGCGCGGGACAGGCCCGTGAAAAACTGTTTTTT.

The chain couples TRBV6-5 to TRBJ1-5; possible D gene TRBD1, 5 bases. CDR1 is MNHEY, CDR2 SVGAGI, per germline. The ends were cut back, 6 bases at V and 9 bases at J, with 15 bases in the middle. This CDR3 is 13 amino acids long. The CDR3 DNA follows: TGTGCCAGCAGCGCAGGCGTCGGGGGGCCCCAGCATTTT. Residues: CASSAGVGGPQHF.

This chain links TRBV19 with TRBJ1-1; D uncertain. The germline CDR1 and CDR2 sequences are LNHDA and SQIVND (reference sequence). The CDR3 has 14 amino acids. Trimming removed 3 bases from V and 5 bases from J, with 13 bases in between. The CDR3 nucleotides are TGTGCCAGTAGTATCAACGGAGAGAGGACTGAAGCTTTCTTT. This codes for CASSINGERTEAFF.

This chain uses TRBV13 with TRBJ1-2; 9 nucleotides align to TRBD1. V was clipped by 4 bases and J by 13 bases; unmatched bases: 16. The CDR3 length is 15 residues. Germline V gene lookup returns CDR1 PRHDT and CDR2 FYEKMQ (reference sequence). The CDR3 here is CASSSGTGKVGRLTF. The CDR3 DNA sequence: TGTGCCAGCAGCTCGGGGACAGGGAAAGTTGGACGTCTCACCTTC.

The V and J genes are TRBV15 and TRBJ2-5; D is unclear. Between the trimmed V and J ends, which lost 5 bases and 5 bases, there was a span of 12 bases. The germline CDR1 and CDR2 sequences are LNHNV and YYDKDF (reference sequence). The CDR3 sequence is 13 residues long. The CDR3 sequence: CATSPDLGETQYF. The CDR3 nucleotides are TGTGCCACCAGCCCTGACCTCGGGGAGACCCAGTACTTC.

The chain carries TRBV7-2 and TRBJ1-2, with D unclear. The CDR3 loop spans 16 amino acids. Germline V CDR1 and CDR2: SGHTA, FQGNSA. Between the trimmed V and J ends, which lost 0 bases and 1 base, there was a span of 12 bases. CDR3 in DNA: TGTGCCAGCAGCTTAGCATCAGCGATACTTAACTATGGCTACACCTTC. It translates to CASSLASAILNYGYTF.

On this clone: The identical CDR3 is also encoded by other nucleotide sequences in the sample. The chain employs TRBV18 and TRBJ1-5; 7 bases are a match to TRBD1. Germline trimming cut 3 bases from V and 4 bases from J; bases unmatched to any gene: 0. CDR1 is KGHSH, CDR2 LQKENI, per germline. CDR3 length: 13 amino acids. The CDR3 region is CASSPDRNQPQHF. The CDR3 bases are TGTGCCAGCTCACCGGACAGGAATCAGCCCCAGCATTTT. The full variable domain, completed using reference TRBV18 and TRBJ1-5, is NAGVMQNPRHLVRRRGQEARLRCSPMKGHSHVYWYRQLPEEGLKFMVYLQKENIIDESGMPKERFSAEFPKEGPSILRIQQVVRGDSAAYFCASSPDRNQPQHFGDGTRLSIL.

The chain recombines TRBV30 with TRBJ1-5; 10 nucleotides line up with TRBD1. Germline V gene lookup returns CDR1 GTSNPN and CDR2 SVGIG (reference sequence). This CDR3 region has 16 residues. The junction had 10 bases not matched to a gene; V was cut back by 5 bases and J by 3 bases. This CDR3 is CAWQPGQGLLNQPQHF. As DNA, the CDR3 is TGTGCCTGGCAACCGGGACAGGGGCTACTCAATCAGCCCCAGCATTTT. The full variable domain, with the rest looked up from reference TRBV30 and TRBJ1-5, is SQTIHQWPATLVQPVGSPLSLECTVEGTSNPNLYWYRQAAGRGLQLLFYSVGIGQISSEVPQNLSASRPQDRQFILSSKKLLLSDSGFYLCAWQPGQGLLNQPQHFGDGTRLSIL.

V gene TRBV2 combines with J gene TRBJ1-1; D not certain. The CDR3 extends over 13 amino acids. Germline V gene data show CDR1 as SNHLY and CDR2 as FYNNEI. The ends were cut back, 5 bases at V and 4 bases at J, with 11 bases in the middle. CDR3 DNA: TGTGCCAGCAGTCCTGACATACGCACTGAAGCTTTCTTT. Its protein is CASSPDIRTEAFF.

The chain carries TRBV2 and TRBJ2-5, with TRBD1 matching over 10 bases. V was clipped by 5 bases and J by 5 bases; unmatched bases: 8. The CDR3 has 15 amino acids. Germline V lookup: CDR1 SNHLY, CDR2 FYNNEI. The CDR3, as DNA: TGTGCCAGCAGTACCCGAGACAGGGGGCGTGAGACCCAGTACTTC. Protein product: CASSTRDRGRETQYF.

The chain uses TRBV5-5 and TRBJ1-1; D remains ambiguous. The CDR3 totals 14 residues. CDR1 is SGHKS and CDR2 is YYEKEE in the germline V gene (reference sequence). With 3 bases removed from V and 1 base from J, the gap between germline ends came to 10 bases. The CDR3 DNA reads TGTGCCAGCAGCTCCCTCGAGGGGAACACTGAAGCTTTCTTT. This gives the protein CASSSLEGNTEAFF.

The V gene is TRBV6-1, the J gene TRBJ2-7; TRBD2 might be the D (5 bases). V was shortened by 2 bases and J by 6 bases, with 14 bases between the two germline ends. This CDR3 is built from 14 residues. Germline values: CDR1 MNHNS, CDR2 SASEGT. The CDR3 here is CASSERRTLAEQYF. Written as DNA, the CDR3 is TGTGCCAGCAGTGAACGTCGGACTCTCGCCGAGCAGTACTTC.

The V and J genes are TRBV7-9 and TRBJ2-7; 7 positions agree with TRBD1. The V and J ends lost 0 bases and 3 bases, in that order; junction bases with no gene match: 2. This CDR3 has 14 amino acids. Per germline, CDR1 SEHNR and CDR2 FQNEAQ (reference sequence). CDR3 DNA sequence: TGTGCCAGCAGCTTAGCTGGGACAGACTACGAGCAGTACGTC. Protein: CASSLAGTDYEQYV.